These 15 T cell receptor beta chains share one sample of origin, sequenced in a study of OX40 agonist ivuxolimab in advanced cancers. The library was made by the immunoSEQ multiplex PCR assay. Not all clones reach the TCRdb copy of this immuneACCESS table, which keeps in-frame sequences only. Checked studies attribute under half of the gap to unresolved V genes and leave the rest unexplained. In this sample the table shows tens of thousands of clones, roughly 86% of which occur a single time. The top ten clonotypes cover 0.85% to 1.1% of the sample. Sequencing was performed on CD4+ or CD8+ T cells sorted from blood, taken in a trial of the OX40 agonist ivuxolimab. The receptors here all came from an adult with an advanced solid tumor such as melanoma, head and neck, liver or kidney cancer.

J is TRBJ1-1 and V is TRBV20-1; 8 bases align to TRBD1. The CDR3 loop spans 11 amino acids. Trimming removed 5 bases from V and 6 bases from J; junction bases left unmatched: 2. Germline CDR1 and CDR2: DFQATT and SNEGSKA (reference sequence). In nucleotides, the CDR3 is TGCAGTGCTGGGACAGGAGCTGAAGCTTTCTTT. Encoded protein: CSAGTGAEAFF.

A single count supports this clone. The chain uses TRBV28 and TRBJ2-7; D tentatively fits TRBD1 or TRBD2 (5 bases each). Between the trimmed V and J ends, which lost 6 bases and 2 bases, there was a span of 14 bases. The CDR3 has 14 amino acids. Germline V gene data show CDR1 as MDHEN and CDR2 as SYDVKM. The CDR3 here is CASRYRDGAYEQYF. The CDR3 nucleotides are TGTGCCAGCAGGTACCGGGACGGCGCCTACGAGCAGTACTTC.

The genes are TRBV19 and TRBJ1-2, with D unclear. CDR1 LNHDA and CDR2 SQIVND come from the germline V gene (reference sequence). V was shortened by 4 bases and J by 8 bases, with 11 bases between the two germline ends. The length of the CDR3 is 12 residues. CDR3 residues: CASSTRRRGYTF. The DNA of the CDR3 is TGTGCCAGTAGTACCCGGAGAAGAGGCTACACCTTC.

The CDR3 spells CASSALYEQYF. In DNA form, the CDR3 reads TGTGCCAGCAGTGCCTTATACGAGCAGTACTTC. The chain carries TRBV6-6 and TRBJ2-7, with D uncertain. The ends were cut back, 5 bases at V and 4 bases at J, with 6 bases in the middle. CDR3 length: 11 amino acids. Germline-derived CDR1 and CDR2 are MNHNY and SVGAGI (reference sequence).

J is TRBJ1-2 and V is TRBV5-4; weak D call: TRBD1 (5 bases). Trimming cost V 4 bases and J 5 bases, with 15 bases left between them. The CDR3 extends over 14 amino acids. CDR1 and CDR2 from the germline V gene are SGHNT and YYREEE (reference sequence). The CDR3 DNA sequence: TGTGCCAGCAGCCCAGGGAAGGGGACTTATGGCTACACCTTC. The encoded protein is CASSPGKGTYGYTF.

This chain links TRBV28 with TRBJ1-4, with D maybe TRBD1 (5 bases). CDR1 and CDR2 from the germline V gene are MDHEN and SYDVKM. Trimming cost V 5 bases and J 7 bases, with 17 bases left between them. The CDR3 extends over 15 amino acids. CDR3 region: CASSPRTPTGEKLFF. The CDR3 DNA sequence: TGTGCCAGCAGTCCTAGGACACCCACGGGTGAAAAACTGTTTTTT.

The chain couples TRBV27 to TRBJ2-2; unclear D gene. Trimming cost V 5 bases and J 0 bases, with 13 bases left between them. From germline, CDR1 is MNHEY and CDR2 SMNVEV (reference sequence). This CDR3 comprises 16 residues. The CDR3 loop is CASSVRPQSNTGELFF. CDR3 sequence (DNA): TGTGCCAGCAGTGTGCGGCCGCAATCGAACACCGGGGAGCTGTTTTTT.

This clone was counted only a few times. V gene TRBV5-1 combines with J gene TRBJ2-7, with D perhaps matching TRBD2 (5 bases). This CDR3 region has 13 residues. The V and J ends lost 4 bases and 1 base respectively, with 9 bases between them. Per the germline V gene, CDR1 is SGHRS and CDR2 is YFSETQ. The CDR3: CASSTGSSYEQYF. Written as DNA, the CDR3 is TGCGCCAGCAGCACGGGAAGTTCCTACGAGCAGTACTTC.

This clone was recorded once. The chain recombines TRBV28 with TRBJ1-2, with a weak D call TRBD1 (6 bases). Trimming stripped 5 bases from V and 4 bases from J, with 17 bases between. Germline V gene sequence: CDR1 MDHEN, CDR2 SYDVKM. This CDR3 comprises 15 residues. The chain's CDR3 is CASSTTSQGSYGYTF. The CDR3 DNA sequence: TGTGCCAGCAGTACAACCTCACAGGGTTCCTATGGCTACACCTTC.

This clone was found once. V usage is TRBV11-3 and J usage is TRBJ2-7, with D unclear. Germline CDR1 reads SGHNT; CDR2 reads YENEEA. The CDR3 sequence is 13 residues long. With 5 bases removed from V and 0 bases from J, the gap between germline ends came to 8 bases. The CDR3 DNA reads TGTGCCAGCAGCCCCTACAACTCCTACGAGCAGTACTTC. It encodes CASSPYNSYEQYF.

The V call is TRBV11-2, the J call TRBJ2-2, with 10 bases identical to TRBD1. This CDR3 spans 15 amino acids. V lost 4 bases, J lost 7 bases, and 6 bases stayed unmatched. Germline values: CDR1 SGHAT, CDR2 FQNNGV. The CDR3 nucleotides are TGTGCCAGCAGCTACCGACAGGGGGCTGGCGGGGAGCTGTTTTTT. As protein: CASSYRQGAGGELFF.

The chain recombines TRBV18 with TRBJ2-5; 9 positions agree with TRBD1. Germline CDR1 KGHSH, CDR2 LQKENI. The CDR3 length is 18 residues. V dropped 1 base and J dropped 5; count of bases not matched to a gene: 14. The CDR3 sequence: CASSPLPGQGSDWETQYF. In nucleotides, the CDR3 is TGTGCCAGCTCACCACTCCCGGGACAGGGATCGGATTGGGAGACCCAGTACTTC.

The chain joins TRBV9 to TRBJ2-5; weak D call: TRBD1 (6 bases). This CDR3 contains 13 residues. With 0 bases removed from V and 5 bases from J, the gap between germline ends came to 8 bases. CDR1 and CDR2 (germline): SGDLS, YYNGEE. The DNA for the CDR3 is TGTGCCAGCAGCGTAGCAGGGGAGGAGACCCAGTACTTC. As protein: CASSVAGEETQYF. The variable domain in full, with the rest retrieved from reference TRBV9 and TRBJ2-5, is DSGVTQTPKHLITATGQRVTLRCSPRSGDLSVYWYQQSLDQGLQFLIQYYNGEERAKGNILERFSAQQFPDLHSELNLSSLELGDSALYFCASSVAGEETQYFGPGTRLLVL.

V usage is TRBV7-2 and J usage is TRBJ2-1; no reliable D call. The V gene's germline CDR1 is SGHTA and CDR2 FQGNSA. Trimming took 5 bases from V and 0 from J, leaving 14 bases between them. The CDR3 sequence is 16 residues long. The CDR3: CASSPAYAVSYNEQFF. CDR3 DNA: TGTGCCAGCAGCCCAGCCTATGCGGTCTCCTACAATGAGCAGTTCTTC.

There are a few counts of this clone. This chain joins TRBV7-2 and TRBJ2-2; D not resolved. V was shortened by 2 bases and J by 6 bases, with 7 bases between the two germline ends. The CDR3 runs 13 residues. The germline V gene encodes CDR1 SGHTA and CDR2 FQGNSA. CDR3 DNA: TGTGCCAGCAGCTTAATGGGTTCCGGGGAGCTGTTTTTT. Translation gives CASSLMGSGELFF.